This entry lists 26 T cell receptor beta chains sequenced from one sample in a study of OX40 agonist ivuxolimab in advanced cancers. Only in-frame clones appear in the TCRdb table, and some are missing; sequencing was by immunoSEQ multiplex PCR. The sample lists 75,000 to 100,000 clones; approximately 91% were seen once. Sequencing used CD4+ or CD8+ T cells sorted from blood, obtained in a trial of the OX40 agonist ivuxolimab. These receptors were collected from an adult with an advanced solid tumor such as melanoma, head and neck, liver or kidney cancer.

This clone came up once. The genes are TRBV19 and TRBJ2-1, with D perhaps assigned TRBD1 or TRBD2 (5 bases each). The V and J ends lost 3 bases and 6 bases respectively, with 12 bases between them. This CDR3 is 14 amino acids long. Germline-derived CDR1 and CDR2 are LNHDA and SQIVND (reference sequence). In nucleotides, the CDR3 is TGTGCCAGTAGTATGGGGCGGGTCCTCAATGAGCAGTTCTTC. Translation: CASSMGRVLNEQFF.

The rearrangement joins TRBV2 to TRBJ1-6, with D uncertain. Trimming left V 4 bases short and J 7 bases short, with 11 bases between. Germline lookup yields CDR1 SNHLY and CDR2 FYNNEI. The CDR3 has 14 residues. CDR3: CASSVQQLNSPLHF. The CDR3 DNA follows: TGTGCCAGCAGTGTCCAACAACTAAATTCACCCCTCCACTTT. The full variable domain, with the rest looked up from reference TRBV2 and TRBJ1-6, is EPEVTQTPSHQVTQMGQEVILRCVPISNHLYFYWYRQILGQKVEFLVSFYNNEISEKSEIFDDQFSVERPDGSNFTLKIRSTKLEDSAMYFCASSVQQLNSPLHFGNGTRLTVT.

The DNA of the CDR3 is TGCGCCAGCAGCCAAGATACTCGCGGGAGGATCCCAGAGACCCAGTACTTC. It codes for CASSQDTRGRIPETQYF. The chain links TRBV4-1 to TRBJ2-5; 8 bases map to TRBD2. Trimming removed 0 bases from V and 4 bases from J; junction bases left unmatched: 10. This CDR3 comprises 17 residues. Per germline, CDR1 MGHRA and CDR2 YSYEKL.

This clone was found a few times. The chain combines TRBV2 with TRBJ1-4, with D perhaps TRBD1 (6 bases). Germline-derived CDR1 and CDR2 are SNHLY and FYNNEI. V lost 1 base and J lost 6, with 12 bases in between. CDR3 length: 15 residues. CDR3 residues: CASSEEGGLYEKLFF. DNA for the CDR3: TGTGCCAGCAGTGAAGAGGGGGGGTTGTATGAAAAACTGTTTTTT.

This clone has only one observation. This chain uses TRBV28 with TRBJ2-3; 8 bases are a match to TRBD2. The CDR3 length is 14 residues. Germline CDR1 is MDHEN and CDR2 is SYDVKM. The trim removed 4 bases at V and 5 bases at J, leaving 5 bases unmatched. CDR3 amino acids: CASSWRAGGDTQYF. The DNA for the CDR3 is TGTGCCAGCAGTTGGAGGGCGGGAGGAGATACGCAGTATTTT.

The rearrangement uses TRBV14 and TRBJ2-5; 7 nucleotides align to TRBD1. Germline lookup yields CDR1 SGHDN and CDR2 FVKESK. Trimming took 2 bases from V and 5 from J; bases not matched to a gene: 11. This CDR3 comprises 16 residues. The CDR3 bases are TGTGCCAGCAGCCAATGGGGCAGGGGGATGTCGGAGACCCAGTACTTC. As protein: CASSQWGRGMSETQYF.

J is TRBJ1-1 and V is TRBV28; tentatively, D is TRBD1 (5 bases). From germline, CDR1 is MDHEN and CDR2 SYDVKM. Trimming removed 0 bases at V and 0 bases at J, with 14 bases between. The CDR3 sequence is 17 residues long. The CDR3 DNA sequence: TGTGCCAGCAGTTTATGGGGTCGGGGGAGGATGAACACTGAAGCTTTCTTT. As protein: CASSLWGRGRMNTEAFF.

This chain joins TRBV7-9 and TRBJ1-1; possible D gene TRBD1, 5 bases. Germline loops: CDR1 SEHNR, CDR2 FQNEAQ (reference sequence). This CDR3 comprises 15 residues. The germline V and J ends were trimmed by 2 bases and 5 bases, with 15 bases remaining between them. The chain's CDR3 is CASSLSRAGPTEAFF. In DNA form, the CDR3 reads TGTGCCAGCAGCTTAAGCCGGGCAGGGCCTACTGAAGCTTTCTTT.

The chain links TRBV14 to TRBJ2-7; 12 bases are a match to TRBD2. The CDR3 covers 17 residues. The germline gives CDR1 SGHDN, CDR2 FVKESK. The junction had 12 bases not matched to a gene; V was cut back by 5 bases and J by 4 bases. The CDR3 here is CASSYAGLAGNEYEQYF. The CDR3 DNA follows: TGTGCCAGCAGCTACGCTGGACTAGCGGGAAATGAATACGAGCAGTACTTC.

The chain joins TRBV10-3 to TRBJ2-1; TRBD2 agrees at 8 bases. The V gene end was trimmed by 3 bases and the J gene end by 7 bases; junction bases not matched to a gene: 8. CDR1 and CDR2 (germline): ENHRY, SYGVKD. The length of the CDR3 is 15 residues. Here the CDR3 reads CAISERSGSLNEQFF. The CDR3 DNA reads TGTGCCATCAGTGAAAGGAGCGGGAGTTTAAATGAGCAGTTCTTC.

The chain has TRBV6-1 and TRBJ2-7, with TRBD2 matching 8 bases. Germline CDR1 reads MNHNS; CDR2 reads SASEGT. The CDR3 runs 15 residues. V trimming: 6 bases; J trimming: 1 base; junction bases outside the gene matches: 8. The CDR3 region has the DNA TGTGCCAGCAGCCCCGGGAGGGCGTCTTCCTACGAGCAGTACTTC. This codes for CASSPGRASSYEQYF.

This chain connects TRBV9 to TRBJ2-1; 10 bases agree with TRBD2. The germline gives CDR1 SGDLS, CDR2 YYNGEE. The CDR3 loop spans 16 amino acids. V shed 4 bases and J 9 bases; nucleotides not matched to a gene: 13. The CDR3 reads CASSSRRSGRASEQFF. The CDR3, as DNA: TGTGCCAGCAGCTCCCGGAGAAGCGGGAGGGCTAGTGAGCAGTTCTTC.

This chain connects TRBV6-6 to TRBJ2-4, with TRBD2 as a possible D gene (5 bases). The germline V gene has CDR1 MNHNY and CDR2 SVGAGI (reference sequence). CDR3 length: 13 residues. V gave up 6 bases and J gave up 1 base, with 7 bases separating them. Written as DNA, the CDR3 is TGTGCCAGCAGGGAGGACGCCAAAAACATTCAGTACTTC. As protein: CASREDAKNIQYF.

This chain joins TRBV18 and TRBJ2-7; 7 nucleotides match TRBD2. The germline gives CDR1 KGHSH, CDR2 LQKENI. Trimming took 4 bases from V and 5 from J; bases not matched to a gene: 8. The CDR3 runs to 14 residues. CDR3 amino acids: CASSLLLGLDEQYF. CDR3 nucleotide sequence: TGTGCCAGCTCACTATTACTCGGACTAGACGAGCAGTACTTC.

The CDR3, as DNA: TGTGCCAGCAGCTTCGGCGGGATGGGCTACGAGCAGTACTTC. Residues: CASSFGGMGYEQYF. This chain links TRBV7-2 with TRBJ2-7; D perhaps matches TRBD2 (6 bases). The CDR3 extends over 14 amino acids. V gave up 3 bases and J gave up 3 bases, with 12 bases separating them. The germline CDR1 and CDR2 sequences are SGHTA and FQGNSA.

This chain uses TRBV6-1 with TRBJ2-1, with D perhaps TRBD2 (5 bases). Trimming removed 1 base at V and 0 bases at J, with 7 bases between. The CDR3 is made up of 15 amino acids. In germline, CDR1 is MNHNS, CDR2 SASEGT. DNA for the CDR3: TGTGCCAGCAGTGAAGTGGGGAGCTCCTACAATGAGCAGTTCTTC. It translates to CASSEVGSSYNEQFF.

This chain links TRBV5-1 with TRBJ2-5, with D hard to call. Trimming removed 5 bases from V and 3 bases from J, with 5 bases in between. Germline V gene lookup returns CDR1 SGHRS and CDR2 YFSETQ. There are 11 residues in the CDR3. In DNA form, the CDR3 reads TGCGCCAGCAGGGCGGAAGAGACCCAGTACTTC. Protein product: CASRAEETQYF.

The table lists this clone with a count of one. This rearrangement joins TRBV6-6 to TRBJ2-7, with 8 bases lining up with TRBD1. Per the germline V gene, CDR1 is MNHNY and CDR2 is SVGAGI (reference sequence). J gave up 7 bases and V 7 bases, and 18 bases lay outside the gene matches. The length of the CDR3 is 16 residues. CDR3 bases: TGTGCCAGCAAACCACCAAGGGCAGGGGGCGCGTATGAGCAGTACTTC. Its protein product is CASKPPRAGGAYEQYF.

This clone was observed a single time. This rearrangement joins TRBV28 to TRBJ1-5; D might be TRBD1 (5 bases). V lost 5 bases and J 2 bases, leaving 13 bases between the germline ends. Germline V gives CDR1 MDHEN, CDR2 SYDVKM. The CDR3 sequence is 15 residues long. CDR3 loop: CASSNSRAGNQPQHF. The CDR3 DNA is TGTGCCAGCAGTAATAGCAGGGCTGGCAATCAGCCCCAGCATTTT. The full variable domain, with the rest looked up from reference TRBV28 and TRBJ1-5, is DVKVTQSSRYLVKRTGEKVFLECVQDMDHENMFWYRQDPGLGLRLIYFSYDVKMKEKGDIPEGYSVSREKKERFSLILESASTNQTSMYLCASSNSRAGNQPQHFGDGTRLSIL.

This clone was found once. V usage is TRBV14 and J usage is TRBJ1-2, with D maybe TRBD1 (6 bases). CDR1 is SGHDN and CDR2 is FVKESK in the germline V gene. Between the trimmed V and J ends, which lost 5 bases and 8 bases, there was a span of 15 bases. There are 13 residues in the CDR3. Here the CDR3 reads CASSYRQAGGYTF. The CDR3 coding sequence is TGTGCCAGCAGCTATCGACAGGCCGGCGGCTACACCTTC.

This clone was counted a single time. The chain joins TRBV6-1 to TRBJ1-5, with 8 bases fitting TRBD1. Germline V gene lookup returns CDR1 MNHNS and CDR2 SASEGT. Germline trimming cut 7 bases from V and 4 bases from J; bases unmatched to any gene: 3. This CDR3 spans 13 amino acids. The CDR3 DNA reads TGTGCCAGCACCGGGACAGGTAATCAGCCCCAGCATTTT. This codes for CASTGTGNQPQHF.

The chain combines TRBV5-1 with TRBJ2-3, with 10 bases lining up with TRBD2. The germline V gene has CDR1 SGHRS and CDR2 YFSETQ. J lost 3 bases, V lost 3 bases, and 4 bases had no gene match. This CDR3 has 15 amino acids. The CDR3 DNA follows: TGCGCCAGCAGCTCCATAGCGGGAGGAACAGATACGCAGTATTTT. The encoded protein is CASSSIAGGTDTQYF.

The chain has TRBV9 and TRBJ2-1; 14 nucleotides agree with TRBD2. This CDR3 is 16 amino acids long. Germline trimming cut 2 bases from V and 8 bases from J; bases unmatched to any gene: 6. Germline-derived CDR1 and CDR2 are SGDLS and YYNGEE. This chain's CDR3 is CASSVGTSGRFYEQFF. The CDR3, as DNA: TGTGCCAGCAGCGTCGGGACTAGCGGGAGATTTTATGAGCAGTTCTTC.

The rearrangement joins TRBV2 to TRBJ1-5; D gene ambiguous. V lost 5 bases and J 1 base, leaving 9 bases between the germline ends. CDR1 is SNHLY and CDR2 is FYNNEI in the germline V gene. The CDR3 covers 14 residues. CDR3 nucleotide sequence: TGTGCCAGCAGTAGTAGCAGGAGCAATCAGCCCCAGCATTTT. Residues: CASSSSRSNQPQHF.

This clone occurred once. The gene calls are TRBV6-5 and TRBJ1-2, with D uncertain. Trimming took off 4 bases at V and 6 bases at J, with 12 bases between the two ends. The V gene's germline CDR1 is MNHEY and CDR2 SVGAGI. This CDR3 has 13 residues. Here the CDR3 DNA reads TGTGCCAGCAGTTTCGGACTGGGAGATGGCTACACCTTC. This translates into CASSFGLGDGYTF.

The V call is TRBV18, the J call TRBJ2-5; 7 nucleotides agree with TRBD1. CDR1 KGHSH and CDR2 LQKENI come from the germline V gene. The CDR3 consists of 16 residues. With V trimmed by 2 bases and J by 0 bases, 6 bases remained unmatched. The chain's CDR3 is CASSPGRDSHQETQYF. In nucleotides, the CDR3 is TGTGCCAGCTCACCAGGAAGGGACAGCCACCAAGAGACCCAGTACTTC.